The sequence of this TCR beta chain was determined in a study of T cell repertoires in cytomegalovirus infection. Study summary: A matching HLA type, together with CMV infection, was signaled by public TCR beta signatures. The study's findings and limits: Across the ex vivo response, the dominant clonotypes were HLA-C-restricted CMV-specific TCR beta clonotypes. Cumulative public TCR beta family frequency identified carriers of CMV plus the relevant HLA.

MiXCR, run by TCRdb on the reads, gives a single entry per CDR3 protein. The table records about 240,000 distinct CDR3 sequences, 5% to 8.5% of them present only once. The junction had 5 bases not matched to a gene; V was cut back by 1 base and J by 4 bases. Germline values: CDR1 SGHRS, CDR2 YFSETQ. The CDR3 sequence is 16 residues long. This clonotype was seen at least ten times. Its antigen is still unknown. The origin of this receptor is a human donor in good health (CMV status not recorded). Some clones in this sample may be carry-over from other donors' samples. V usage is TRBV5-1 and J usage is TRBJ2-2; TRBD2 matches 9 bases. Material for sequencing was PBMCs. CDR3: CASSLNAGGPTGELFF. The CDR3 DNA sequence: TGCGCCAGCAGCTTGAATGCGGGGGGGCCCACCGGGGAGCTGTTTTTT.